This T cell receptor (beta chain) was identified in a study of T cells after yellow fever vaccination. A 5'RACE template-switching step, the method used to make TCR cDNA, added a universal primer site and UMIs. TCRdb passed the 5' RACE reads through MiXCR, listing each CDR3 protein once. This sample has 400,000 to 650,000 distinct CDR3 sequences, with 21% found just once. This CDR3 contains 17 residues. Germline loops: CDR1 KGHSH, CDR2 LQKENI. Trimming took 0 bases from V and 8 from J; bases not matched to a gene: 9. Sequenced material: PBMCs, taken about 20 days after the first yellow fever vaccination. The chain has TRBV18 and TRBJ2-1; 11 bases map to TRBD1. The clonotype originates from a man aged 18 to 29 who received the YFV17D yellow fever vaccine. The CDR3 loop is CASSPPAGTGGFDEQFF. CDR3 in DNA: TGTGCCAGCTCACCACCGGCCGGGACAGGGGGTTTTGATGAGCAGTTCTTC.